What follows are 18 T cell receptor beta chains derived from one specimen sequenced in a study of shared clonotypes between healthy human individuals. Assay used: immunoSEQ multiplex PCR; TCRdb lists only in-frame clones, some missing. The sample lists some 490,000 clones; 81% were seen once. The sample taken for sequencing was PBMCs. All receptors derive from a woman between 35 and 50 years old in good health. Some clones in this sample may be carry-over from other donors' samples.

About this clone: It is likely a read error: a sequence one base away is far more abundant. This chain uses TRBV10-2 with TRBJ2-7, with D perhaps TRBD2 (6 bases). From germline, CDR1 is WSHSY and CDR2 SAAADI. This CDR3 region has 12 residues. The V end lost 11 bases, the J end lost 0 bases, and 11 bases lay between the germline ends. The DNA for the CDR3 is TGCGCCTGCCACGGGAGCTCCTACGAGCAGTACTTC. Encoded protein: CACHGSSYEQYF.

The sample holds a few counts of this clone. The rearrangement links TRBV28 to TRBJ2-7, with 8 bases fitting TRBD1. V was clipped by 3 bases and J by 1 base; unmatched bases: 2. CDR1 MDHEN and CDR2 SYDVKM come from the germline V gene. CDR3 size: 14 residues. The CDR3 loop reads CASSLTGESYEQYF. CDR3 DNA sequence: TGTGCCAGCAGTTTGACAGGGGAATCCTACGAGCAGTACTTC.

The J gene is TRBJ2-2, the V gene TRBV6-1, with D hard to call. The V gene lost 7 bases and the J gene lost 3 bases, with 6 bases spanning the gap. Germline CDR1 and CDR2: MNHNS and SASEGT. The CDR3 consists of 12 residues. The CDR3 here is CASTEYTGELFF. CDR3 DNA sequence: TGTGCCAGCACCGAATACACCGGGGAGCTGTTTTTT.

CDR3 sequence reads: CASKGGTEAFF. In DNA form, the CDR3 reads TGTGCCAGCAAAGGAGGCACTGAAGCTTTCTTT. The rearrangement links TRBV6-6 to TRBJ1-1, with D unresolved. CDR1 MNHNY and CDR2 SVGAGI come from the germline V gene (reference sequence). The V and J ends lost 7 bases and 4 bases respectively, with 7 bases between them. The CDR3 is 11 amino acids.

On this clone itself: This likely reflects a read error, since a far larger clone is one base away. V usage is TRBV30 and J usage is TRBJ2-7, with 8 positions matching TRBD2. V shed 4 bases and J 4 bases; nucleotides not matched to a gene: 9. CDR1 GTSNPN and CDR2 SVGIG come from the germline V gene (reference sequence). This CDR3 is 14 amino acids long. CDR3 protein: CAWMEREWRYEQYF. In DNA form, the CDR3 reads TGTGCCTGGATGGAGCGGGAGTGGCGATACGAGCAGTACTTC. Complete variable domain (other parts from reference TRBV30 and TRBJ2-7): SQTIHQWPATLVQPVGSPLSLECTVEGTSNPNLYWYRQAAGRGLQLLFYSVGIGQISSEVPQNLSASRPQDRQFILSSKKLLLSDSGFYLCAWMEREWRYEQYFGPGTRLTVT.

The rearrangement uses TRBV11-3 and TRBJ2-7; 9 nucleotides line up with TRBD1. Germline values: CDR1 SGHNT, CDR2 YENEEA. After removal of 5 bases from V and 5 bases from J, the junction contained 4 bases not matched to a gene. This CDR3 contains 13 residues. The chain's CDR3 is CASSDRGSNEQYF. CDR3 DNA: TGTGCCAGCAGCGACAGGGGGTCTAACGAGCAGTACTTC.

V usage is TRBV28 and J usage is TRBJ2-7, with D perhaps TRBD2 (5 bases). The CDR3 sequence is 13 residues long. Germline values: CDR1 MDHEN, CDR2 SYDVKM. CDR3 nucleotides: TGTACCACCCGGGGATTGAGCTCCTACGAGCAGTACTTC. Its protein is CTTRGLSSYEQYF.

V gene TRBV27 combines with J gene TRBJ2-7; D remains ambiguous. V shed 0 bases and J shed 0 bases, with 6 bases lying between them. Germline CDR1 is MNHEY and CDR2 is SMNVEV (reference sequence). The CDR3 runs to 14 residues. CDR3 sequence (DNA): TGTGCCAGCAGTTTATCGATGAGCTCCTACGAGCAGTACTTC. Its protein product is CASSLSMSSYEQYF.

J is TRBJ1-1 and V is TRBV5-4; 8 bases map to TRBD1. After removal of 0 bases from V and 6 bases from J, the junction contained 13 bases not matched to a gene. The CDR3 runs 17 residues. Germline lookup yields CDR1 SGHNT and CDR2 YYREEE (reference sequence). For the CDR3, the DNA is TGTGCCAGCAGCTTGGGCCCGACAGGGGTAGGGGCATCTGAAGCTTTCTTT. It specifies CASSLGPTGVGASEAFF.

The chain has TRBV15 and TRBJ2-3; either TRBD1 or TRBD2 may fit D (5 bases each). The CDR3 extends over 17 amino acids. V lost 1 base and J lost 1, with 15 bases in between. Per the germline V gene, CDR1 is LNHNV and CDR2 is YYDKDF (reference sequence). For the CDR3, the DNA is TGTGCCACCAGCAGAGGGGGGAGTAAGGGACGCACAGATACGCAGTATTTT. Translation: CATSRGGSKGRTDTQYF.

The chain is built from TRBV6-5 and TRBJ2-2; 9 nucleotides agree with TRBD2. The germline CDR1 and CDR2 sequences are MNHEY and SVGAGI. CDR3 size: 16 residues. After removal of 4 bases from V and 0 bases from J, the junction contained 3 bases not matched to a gene. The chain's CDR3 is CASSSLAGANTGELFF. DNA of the CDR3: TGTGCCAGCAGTTCATTAGCGGGAGCGAACACCGGGGAGCTGTTTTTT.

About this clone itself: This sample also contains other DNA sequences that code for the same CDR3. V usage is TRBV19 and J usage is TRBJ1-1; D gene uncertain. This CDR3 is 14 amino acids long. CDR1 is LNHDA and CDR2 is SQIVND in the germline V gene (reference sequence). The V end lost 3 bases, the J end lost 3 bases, and 11 bases lay between the germline ends. CDR3 DNA sequence: TGTGCCAGTAGTATCGGCGGCGGGGACACTGAAGCTTTCTTT. Translation: CASSIGGGDTEAFF. Full variable domain (rest looked up from reference TRBV19 and TRBJ1-1): DGGITQSPKYLFRKEGQNVTLSCEQNLNHDAMYWYRQDPGQGLRLIYYSQIVNDFQKGDIAEGYSVSREKKESFPLTVTSAQKNPTAFYLCASSIGGGDTEAFFGQGTRLTVV.

This chain connects TRBV29-1 to TRBJ1-3; 7 positions match TRBD1. With 4 bases clipped from V and 0 bases from J, the junction kept 3 bases outside the gene matches. The V gene's germline CDR1 is SQVTM and CDR2 ANQGSEA. The CDR3 consists of 14 residues. CDR3 nucleotides: TGCAGCGTTGCCGGACAGGACTCTGGAAACACCATATATTTT. This encodes CSVAGQDSGNTIYF.

Worth noting for this clone: A far larger clone is one base from this, pointing to a likely read error. The chain couples TRBV5-1 to TRBJ2-1; D possibly corresponds to TRBD1 (6 bases). The CDR3 totals 15 residues. Germline V gene data show CDR1 as SGHRS and CDR2 as YFSETQ. The CDR3 DNA is TGCGCCAGCAGCCCAGGACAGACGTCTTACAATGAGCAGGTCTTC. This encodes CASSPGQTSYNEQVF.

This clone was seen only once. The V call is TRBV5-6, the J call TRBJ1-5; D remains ambiguous. Germline CDR1 SGHDT, CDR2 YYEEEE. V lost 1 base, J lost 0 bases, and 14 bases lay in between. This CDR3 has 17 amino acids. CDR3 loop: CASSLYGEALSNQPQHF. CDR3 nucleotides: TGTGCCAGCAGCTTGTACGGGGAAGCGCTTAGCAATCAGCCCCAGCATTTT.

About this clone: This sequence is one base from a far larger clone and is likely a read error. V is TRBV30 and J is TRBJ1-3; TRBD1 is a possible D gene (5 bases). V shed 6 bases and J shed 7 bases, with 10 bases lying between them. Germline V CDR1 and CDR2: GTSNPN, SVGIG (reference sequence). The CDR3 spans 11 residues. CDR3 amino acids: CACSYRNTIYF. For the CDR3, the DNA is TGTGCCTGTAGTTACAGGAACACCATATATTTT.

This chain joins TRBV6-5 and TRBJ2-7, with D possibly matching TRBD2 (5 bases). Trimming removed 6 bases at V and 5 bases at J, with 11 bases between. CDR3 length equals 12 residues. Germline assignment: CDR1 MNHEY and CDR2 SVGAGI. The CDR3 DNA follows: TGTGCCAGCAGGAAGCCCGGGGACGAGCAGTACTTC. Amino acids: CASRKPGDEQYF.

The rearrangement joins TRBV5-1 to TRBJ1-2; no definite D call. Trimming removed 0 bases from V and 0 bases from J, with 15 bases in between. The germline CDR1 and CDR2 sequences are SGHRS and YFSETQ. There are 17 residues in the CDR3. The CDR3 DNA follows: TGCGCCAGCAGCTTGGAGCCGGGGATCTACACTAACTATGGCTACACCTTC. Its protein is CASSLEPGIYTNYGYTF.